This T cell receptor beta chain was identified during a study of cytomegalovirus exposure and HLA in healthy donors. This clone has more than one count but fewer than ten. Per the germline V gene, CDR1 is SNHLY and CDR2 is FYNNEI. This CDR3 is 15 amino acids long. Trimming removed 6 bases at V and 0 bases at J, with 9 bases between. Repertoires were generated with immunoSEQ multiplex PCR, while TCRdb's copy carries only in-frame clones and drops some. The sample consists of 55,000 to 70,000 clones, approximately 90% of them appearing once. The receptor was derived from a woman between 18 and 29 years old in good health and CMV-seronegative. This chain joins TRBV2 and TRBJ1-6, with D perhaps matching TRBD1 (6 bases). Sequencing was performed on PBMCs. CDR3 sequence (DNA): TGTGCCAGCAGAGAGGACAGCTCCTATAATTCACCCCTCCACTTT. Protein product: CASREDSSYNSPLHF.